The 10 T cell receptor beta chains listed next were all sequenced from one sample in a study of radiation and T cells in renal cell carcinoma (dated by TCRdb to about 2020). Preparation of the library involved the immunoSEQ multiplex PCR assay. Entries here come from immuneACCESS through TCRdb and include only in-frame sequences with V and J called. Some clones fail to appear in such tables; in the studies checked, an unresolved V gene covers under half of the shortfall, and the cause of the remainder is unknown. The sample table holds about 150,000 clones, of which approximately 90% were seen once. The ten largest clones take up around 4% of the sample. The time point label, read with the paper, signifies: baseline pretreatment blood. What this sample's treatment or condition label stands for: 15 Gy SBRT to primary tumor, nephrectomy 4 weeks later. Sequences were derived from blood, sampled from a patient whose treatment included radiotherapy and nephrectomy. These receptors all stem from a woman between 70 and 85 years old with renal cell carcinoma.

The rearrangement uses TRBV19 and TRBJ1-5; D uncertain. The CDR3 has 14 amino acids. Trimming removed 3 bases from V and 3 bases from J, with 9 bases in between. The germline V gene has CDR1 LNHDA and CDR2 SQIVND (reference sequence). The CDR3 DNA sequence: TGTGCCAGTAGTATTGGAGCTAACAATCAGCCCCAGCATTTT. This gives the protein CASSIGANNQPQHF.

The chain recombines TRBV7-2 with TRBJ2-1, with a possible D match to TRBD1 (6 bases). CDR1 and CDR2 from the germline V gene are SGHTA and FQGNSA. The CDR3 sequence is 14 residues long. Between the trimmed V and J ends, which lost 0 bases and 4 bases, there was a span of 7 bases. CDR3 sequence: CASSLATGYNEQFF. CDR3 bases: TGTGCCAGCAGCTTAGCGACAGGTTACAATGAGCAGTTCTTC.

The chain links TRBV28 to TRBJ1-2, with 7 bases matching TRBD1. The CDR3 spans 15 residues. The junction had 7 bases not matched to a gene; V was cut back by 2 bases and J by 4 bases. From germline, CDR1 is MDHEN and CDR2 SYDVKM. CDR3 DNA sequence: TGTGCCAGCAGTTTAGGAGGGGCAGGGGGCTATGGCTACACCTTC. The encoded protein is CASSLGGAGGYGYTF.

The chain couples TRBV10-3 to TRBJ2-7, with D unresolved. Germline V CDR1 and CDR2: ENHRY, SYGVKD. Trimming took 1 base from V and 3 from J, leaving 7 bases between them. This CDR3 has 13 residues. CDR3 sequence (DNA): TGTGCCATCAGTGAGTTCCCAGGCTACGAGCAGTACTTC. Amino acid sequence: CAISEFPGYEQYF.

The chain has TRBV7-2 and TRBJ2-2, with D perhaps matching TRBD1 (6 bases). V was trimmed by 5 bases and J by 0 bases, leaving 10 bases between them. This CDR3 is 15 amino acids long. Germline-derived CDR1 and CDR2 are SGHTA and FQGNSA. This CDR3 reads CASSMTGTNTGELFF. CDR3 in DNA: TGTGCCAGCAGCATGACAGGAACGAACACCGGGGAGCTGTTTTTT.

The genes are TRBV4-3 and TRBJ1-6; no reliable D call. Germline values: CDR1 LGHNA, CDR2 YSLEER. This CDR3 is built from 13 residues. Trimming removed 4 bases at V and 8 bases at J, with 9 bases between. The CDR3 sequence is CASSRRRDSPLHF. CDR3 DNA: TGCGCCAGCAGCCGTAGAAGGGATTCACCCCTCCACTTT.

In its sample, this clone was seen once. The chain is built from TRBV18 and TRBJ2-3, with D perhaps TRBD1 (5 bases). V dropped 3 bases and J dropped 2 bases, with 18 bases sitting between them. CDR3 length: 17 amino acids. Germline V gene lookup returns CDR1 KGHSH and CDR2 LQKENI. CDR3 DNA sequence: TGTGCCAGCTCACCCCTGTCGATGGGGCTCACCACAGATACGCAGTATTTT. This translates into CASSPLSMGLTTDTQYF.

This clone was recorded a few times. The genes are TRBV25-1 and TRBJ2-4; 7 bases line up with TRBD2. V lost 6 bases, J lost 1 base, and 6 bases stayed unmatched. The CDR3 length is 15 residues. Germline CDR1 is MGHDK and CDR2 is SYGVNS. The CDR3 loop is CASSPVGGAKNIQYF. The CDR3 DNA follows: TGTGCCAGCAGCCCAGTGGGGGGGGCCAAAAACATTCAGTACTTC.

The chain uses TRBV5-4 and TRBJ2-2, with D unresolved. The V end lost 4 bases, the J end lost 2 bases, and 12 bases lay between the germline ends. Germline loops: CDR1 SGHNT, CDR2 YYREEE (reference sequence). The CDR3 has 15 residues. The CDR3 bases are TGTGCCAGCAGCCCCCGGGTCTTAAACACCGGGGAGCTGTTTTTT. The encoded protein is CASSPRVLNTGELFF.

The rearrangement links TRBV6-6 to TRBJ2-3; 11 bases agree with TRBD2. This CDR3 contains 16 residues. Trimming removed 4 bases from V and 6 bases from J; junction bases left unmatched: 9. Germline V gives CDR1 MNHNY, CDR2 SVGAGI (reference sequence). The CDR3 reads CASSWLAGGAKDTQYF. The DNA of the CDR3 is TGTGCCAGCAGTTGGCTAGCGGGGGGTGCCAAGGATACGCAGTATTTT.